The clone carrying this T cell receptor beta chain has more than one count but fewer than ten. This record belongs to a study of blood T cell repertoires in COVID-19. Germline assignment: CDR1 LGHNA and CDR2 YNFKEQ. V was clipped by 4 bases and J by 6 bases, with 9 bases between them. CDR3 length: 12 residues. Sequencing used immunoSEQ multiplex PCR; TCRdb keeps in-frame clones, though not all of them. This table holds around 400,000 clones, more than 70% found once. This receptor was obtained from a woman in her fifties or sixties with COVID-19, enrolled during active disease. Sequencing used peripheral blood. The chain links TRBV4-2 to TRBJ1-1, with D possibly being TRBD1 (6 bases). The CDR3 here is CASSPGGAEAFF. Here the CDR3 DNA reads TGTGCCAGCAGCCCGGGGGGCGCTGAAGCTTTCTTT.